The clone carrying this T cell receptor beta chain was seen a few times. These data come from a study of Ad26.COV2.S vaccination and SARS-CoV-2 variants. The CDR3 sequence is 17 residues long. J lost 10 bases, V lost 1 base, and 13 bases had no gene match. The germline V gene encodes CDR1 SGHTA and CDR2 FQGNSA. Treatment here: around 19 received Ad26.COV2.S at low or high dose, single or two shots; roughly five received placebo; per-sample allocation not given. Each sample was drawn 63 days after the first injection (of vaccine or placebo). Boston supplied an adult donor aged 18-55 years. This table comes from immunoSEQ multiplex PCR, and its TCRdb copy is limited to in-frame clones, with some not included. The sample consists of roughly 320,000 clones, roughly 91% of them appearing once.

Here the sequenced sample was peripheral blood, taken in a trial of Ad26.COV2.S vaccine versus placebo. This TCR came from a person between 18 and 60 years old who received the Ad26.COV2.S COVID-19 vaccine or a placebo. The chain employs TRBV7-2 and TRBJ1-6, with 7 nucleotides matching TRBD1. The CDR3 DNA is TGTGCCAGCAGCTTAGTAGCCGCCGGACAGGTGGGATCACCCCTCCACTTT. Encoded protein: CASSLVAAGQVGSPLHF.